Reported below is one T cell receptor beta chain. In this sample, this clone turned up a few times. It has no known antigen specificity. No base-level quality is on record; no much larger clone is a single base apart. The sample is drawn from a study of cytotoxic CD8 clonotypes in ibrutinib-treated CLL (dated by TCRdb to the early 2020s). As for the study more broadly: The cohort was composed of about 10 relapsed/refractory and roughly 16 treatment-naive patients; IGHV unmutated status was identified in 17 patients. Responses were partial in 24 patients and complete in 2; after median about 5.5 years follow-up, roughly 14 stayed in remission and roughly twelve progressed. Samples at response were collected after a median of roughly 13 months of treatment, with a range of about 6 to 36 months. Samples averaged roughly 280,000 productive templates and approximately 100,000 productive rearrangements. Longitudinal samples were available for about 30% of the 86 trial participants. Cryopreserved peripheral blood mononuclear cells were collected before treatment, at response, and at either disease progression or sustained remission. Patients were still on ibrutinib when every remission and progressive disease sample was collected. Here is what the overall study found, with its caveats: Sustained-remission and progressing patients did not have matched sampling times, and lymph node repertoires were not examined. Public clonotypes were rare and either shrank or stayed stable during treatment, and the rise in clonality at ibrutinib response reflected expansion of private clonotypes. Baseline clonality was found to be higher than that of age-matched healthy donors and was strongly correlated with circulating CD8+ T-cell counts. An increase in clonality was observed at ibrutinib response, with clonality remaining stable during sustained remission and falling back toward baseline at progression.

For TCR beta library preparation, about 2.2 micrograms of genomic DNA were extracted from the cryopreserved PBMCs. Longitudinal blood samples from CLL patients receiving ibrutinib monotherapy were subjected to high-throughput TCR beta sequencing. Patients were enrolled in a phase 2 open-label single-center ibrutinib monotherapy trial. On a MiSeq, deep resolution sequencing aimed for a depth between 1 in 1 million and 1 in 200,000 T cells, with each clonotype covered around 10x on average. TCR beta libraries were generated with the immunoSEQ hsTCRB Kit. In the source study's methods: ImmunoSEQ Data Assistant and ImmunoSEQ Analyzer were used for data analysis, and V, D and J genes were assigned according to IMGT definitions. Clonality, which ranges from 0 to 1, was calculated as one minus the normalized Shannon entropy of productive rearrangement frequencies. Only overrepresented clonotypes making up at least 0.05% of each patient's repertoire were included in the public clonotype analysis. About a dozen repertoires from age-matched healthy donors, obtained from immuneACCESS, served as clonality controls. TCRdb provides this immuneACCESS table in a form limited to in-frame rearrangements. Some clones are lacking; in checked studies, under half of them reflect an unresolved V gene, and why the rest are absent is not known. D and trimming come from the DNA, and the V and J calls and clone size come from that table. The sample table contains fewer than 400,000 clones; only one count was recorded for over 55% of them. Around 6.3% of the sample is held by the ten biggest clonotypes.

Unmatched junction bases come to 8, with V trimmed by 4 bases and J by 15 bases. Taken from cysteine to phenylalanine, the CDR3 has 12 residues. This entry keeps only the CDR3 DNA: 36 bases, framed from base 1. Looking up the germline V gene yields CDR1 MGHRA and CDR2 YSYEKL. This TCR derives from a human donor with chronic lymphocytic leukemia. The chain is assembled from TRBV4-1 and TRBJ2-1; 8 central bases correspond to TRBD2. The sequences come from PBMCs, collected after 36 months of ibrutinib treatment. The sequence in DNA is TGCGCCAGCAGCCTCCCGGGAGGGCCGAGGTTCTTC. It translates as CASSLPGGPRFF.